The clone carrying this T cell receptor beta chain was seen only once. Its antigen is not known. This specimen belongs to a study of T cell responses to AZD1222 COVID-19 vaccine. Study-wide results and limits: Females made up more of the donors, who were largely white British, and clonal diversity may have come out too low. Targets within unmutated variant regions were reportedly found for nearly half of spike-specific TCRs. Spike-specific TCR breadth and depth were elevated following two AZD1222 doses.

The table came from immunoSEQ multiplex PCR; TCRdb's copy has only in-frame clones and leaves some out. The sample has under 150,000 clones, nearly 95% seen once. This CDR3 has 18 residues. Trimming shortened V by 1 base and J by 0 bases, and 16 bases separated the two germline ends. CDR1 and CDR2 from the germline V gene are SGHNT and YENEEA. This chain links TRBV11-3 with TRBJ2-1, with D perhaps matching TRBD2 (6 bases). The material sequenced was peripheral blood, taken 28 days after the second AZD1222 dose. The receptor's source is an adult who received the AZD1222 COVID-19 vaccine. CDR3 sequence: CASSLAGSAGSSYNEQFF. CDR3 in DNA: TGTGCCAGCAGCTTAGCTGGGTCGGCGGGGTCCTCCTACAATGAGCAGTTCTTC.